This T cell receptor (beta chain) was recovered during a study of control samples from healthy donors and cancer patients. This clone occurred once. Profiled with immunoSEQ multiplex PCR; TCRdb holds only in-frame clones, not every one. The sample has about 250,000 clones, approximately 80% seen once. The sample comprised PBMCs. The clonotype was recovered from a woman in her sixties or seventies with lung cancer.

CDR3 in amino acids: CASRPGQGDFEKLFF. CDR3 in DNA: TGTGCCAGCAGACCGGGACAGGGGGATTTTGAAAAACTGTTTTTT. The V call is TRBV6-5, the J call TRBJ1-4, with 11 bases that match TRBD1. V lost 6 bases, J lost 7 bases, and 7 bases stayed unmatched. Germline V gene data show CDR1 as MNHEY and CDR2 as SVGAGI. The CDR3 contains 15 residues.